This T cell receptor (beta chain) stems from a study of cytomegalovirus exposure and HLA in healthy donors. About the research overall: For the 300 to 400 genotyped donors, more than 65% fell within the Caucasian-associated ancestry cluster.

Primers: 60 Vbeta forward and 13 Jbeta reverse. Sequenced by immunoSEQ multiplex PCR; TCRdb stores in-frame clones only, minus some. The repertoire holds approximately 150,000 clones, around four fifths seen once, with roughly 3.5% in the top ten. The TCR comes from a male donor in good health and CMV-seronegative. The sample comprised PBMCs.

This chain's CDR3 is CASSDFQQETQYF. The CDR3 DNA follows: TGTGCCAGCAGTGATTTTCAGCAAGAGACCCAGTACTTC. The rearrangement links TRBV25-1 to TRBJ2-5; D call uncertain. There are 13 residues in the CDR3. Trimming pared 3 bases from V and 2 bases from J, leaving 7 bases between. Germline V CDR1 and CDR2: MGHDK, SYGVNS.